These 24 T cell receptor beta chains were all obtained from the same sample, sequenced in a study of patients and donors after allogeneic stem cell transplantation. TCRdb ran MiXCR on the RT-PCR reads and lists one entry per CDR3 protein. The data contain more than 850,000 distinct CDR3 sequences, around 17% of them seen just once; the ten biggest clones take up roughly 6%. Sequencing used blood, either unsorted or a sorted T cell fraction (not recorded which). These receptors were taken from a human donor who was either an allogeneic HSCT recipient or a stem cell or donor lymphocyte infusion donor (not recorded which). It is not recorded whose cells these are; they may come from a transplant donor.

This clonotype turned up a few times. The chain uses TRBV9 and TRBJ1-4; tentatively, D is TRBD1 (5 bases). Trimming stripped 0 bases from V and 6 bases from J, with 9 bases between. From germline, CDR1 is SGDLS and CDR2 YYNGEE. This CDR3 comprises 14 residues. CDR3: CASSVGGNDEKLFF. The CDR3 DNA is TGTGCCAGCAGCGTAGGGGGGAACGATGAAAAACTGTTTTTT.

This clonotype showed up just a few times. The CDR3 coding sequence is TGTGCCAGCAGGACCTCACTAGTATTTGAGACCCAGTACTTC. It encodes CASRTSLVFETQYF. This chain uses TRBV27 with TRBJ2-5, with D tentatively TRBD2 (5 bases). This CDR3 region has 14 residues. Germline values: CDR1 MNHEY, CDR2 SMNVEV (reference sequence). The V end lost 6 bases, the J end lost 5 bases, and 16 bases lay between the germline ends.

This clonotype was seen a handful of times. This sequence joins TRBV19 and TRBJ1-5; 9 bases match TRBD1. The CDR3 totals 14 residues. The germline V gene encodes CDR1 LNHDA and CDR2 SQIVND (reference sequence). Unmatched junction bases numbered 6, after V lost 6 bases and J lost 6 bases. The CDR3 protein is CASRFLTGGQPQHF. DNA for the CDR3: TGTGCCAGTAGATTCCTGACAGGGGGTCAGCCCCAGCATTTT. The variable domain in full, with the rest retrieved from reference TRBV19 and TRBJ1-5, is DGGITQSPKYLFRKEGQNVTLSCEQNLNHDAMYWYRQDPGQGLRLIYYSQIVNDFQKGDIAEGYSVSREKKESFPLTVTSAQKNPTAFYLCASRFLTGGQPQHFGDGTRLSIL.

This clonotype was recorded many times. This chain links TRBV6-1 with TRBJ1-2; TRBD1 might be the D (6 bases). This CDR3 is built from 17 residues. Trimming took off 6 bases at V and 0 bases at J, with 20 bases between the two ends. CDR1 MNHNS and CDR2 SASEGT come from the germline V gene. The CDR3, as DNA: TGTGCCAGCAGCCAGCAGGGGACGTATACCACTAACTATGGCTACACCTTC. Amino acids: CASSQQGTYTTNYGYTF.

This chain joins TRBV10-3 and TRBJ1-2, with D possibly TRBD1 on 5 matching bases. CDR1 and CDR2 (germline): ENHRY, SYGVKD. Trimming took 8 bases from V and 4 from J, leaving 17 bases between them. The CDR3 loop spans 14 amino acids. The CDR3 bases are TGTGCCATCTCCGAGACGGGGGTAGGCTATGGCTACACCTTC. Translating gives CAISETGVGYGYTF.

This chain uses TRBV11-2 with TRBJ2-5; D is perhaps TRBD2 (6 bases). Between the trimmed V and J ends, which lost 5 bases and 5 bases, there was a span of 18 bases. The CDR3 has 15 residues. Germline V lookup: CDR1 SGHAT, CDR2 FQNNGV. In nucleotides, the CDR3 is TGTGCCAGCAGCCGACGTCTGGGGGACTGGGAGACCCAGTACTTC. Translation: CASSRRLGDWETQYF.

The rearrangement uses TRBV21-1 and TRBJ1-5. TRBV21-1 counts as a pseudogene. The CDR3 contains 13 residues. The CDR3 protein is CASTPVSNQPQHF. The DNA for the CDR3 is TGTGCCAGCACCCCAGTTAGCAATCAGCCCCAGCATTTT.

This clonotype was seen only a few times. The chain is built from TRBV13 and TRBJ2-1, with a weak D call TRBD2 (5 bases). The CDR3 contains 13 residues. The V end was cut by 2 bases, the J end by 9 bases, with 11 bases between. Germline V gene lookup returns CDR1 PRHDT and CDR2 FYEKMQ (reference sequence). CDR3 region: CASSLLGRGEQFF. The CDR3 coding sequence is TGTGCCAGCAGCTTACTGGGGAGAGGTGAGCAGTTCTTC.

The rearrangement links TRBV24-1 to TRBJ2-2; no clear D gene. The V end lost 0 bases, the J end lost 5 bases, and 6 bases lay between the germline ends. Germline V lookup: CDR1 KGHDR, CDR2 SFDVKD. The CDR3 is 14 amino acids. The CDR3 region has the DNA TGTGCCACCAGTGATTTGCGGGCTACCGGGGAGCTGTTTTTT. Translated, it gives CATSDLRATGELFF.

This chain links TRBV19 with TRBJ2-2, with 7 positions matching TRBD2. Per germline, CDR1 LNHDA and CDR2 SQIVND (reference sequence). The CDR3 consists of 15 residues. J lost 3 bases, V lost 5 bases, and 6 bases had no gene match. CDR3: CASSSLGRDTGELFF. Here the CDR3 DNA reads TGTGCCAGTAGTTCCCTTGGGAGGGACACCGGGGAGCTGTTTTTT.

The chain is built from TRBV24-1 and TRBJ1-1; D uncertain. The CDR3 runs to 13 residues. Germline V gene data show CDR1 as KGHDR and CDR2 as SFDVKD. Trimming took 9 bases from V and 1 from J, leaving 11 bases between them. The CDR3 DNA reads TGTGCCACCCGATTCCGAGGGAACACTGAAGCTTTCTTT. Protein sequence: CATRFRGNTEAFF.

In its sample, this clonotype was seen a few times. This rearrangement joins TRBV7-2 to TRBJ2-5; 7 bases are a match to TRBD2. Germline V gene data show CDR1 as SGHTA and CDR2 as FQGNSA. This CDR3 spans 17 amino acids. The trim removed 2 bases at V and 2 bases at J, leaving 11 bases unmatched. The CDR3 DNA reads as TGTGCCAGCAGCTTACCTACTTCCTCTAGCGGACAAGAGACCCAGTACTTC. Protein sequence: CASSLPTSSSGQETQYF.

The genes are TRBV20-1 and TRBJ1-2; D is uncertain. This CDR3 has 16 amino acids. The germline V gene encodes CDR1 DFQATT and CDR2 SNEGSKA (reference sequence). Trimming left V 2 bases short and J 1 base short, with 17 bases between. The chain's CDR3 is CSARTSLDGLNYGYTF. CDR3 DNA: TGCAGTGCTAGAACCTCCCTCGACGGACTTAACTATGGCTACACCTTC.

The V gene is TRBV27, the J gene TRBJ2-7; 8 bases are shared with TRBD1. CDR3 length: 14 residues. CDR1 MNHEY and CDR2 SMNVEV come from the germline V gene (reference sequence). The trim removed 3 bases at V and 3 bases at J, leaving 4 bases unmatched. The CDR3 is CASSFKGQVYEQYF. CDR3 coding DNA: TGTGCCAGCAGTTTTAAGGGACAGGTCTACGAGCAGTACTTC.

The V gene is TRBV7-9, the J gene TRBJ1-2; 7 bases line up with TRBD1. V dropped 3 bases and J dropped 3; count of bases not matched to a gene: 7. The CDR3 has 15 residues. Germline V gene data show CDR1 as SEHNR and CDR2 as FQNEAQ (reference sequence). The CDR3 nucleotides are TGTGCCAGCAGCTTGTCCGGGACAGCTTACTATGGCTACACCTTC. This translates into CASSLSGTAYYGYTF.

In this sample, this clonotype turned up a few times. The chain joins TRBV12-3 or TRBV12-4 to TRBJ1-5, with TRBD1 as a possible D gene (5 bases). Trimming left V 8 bases short and J 2 bases short, with 16 bases between. The CDR3 totals 15 residues. The CDR3 DNA reads TGTGCCAGCCTCAAGACAGTCTACGGCAATCAGCCCCAGCATTTT. Translation gives CASLKTVYGNQPQHF.

This sequence joins TRBV2 and TRBJ2-7, with D perhaps being TRBD1 or TRBD2 (5 bases each). CDR1 is SNHLY, CDR2 FYNNEI, per germline. Trimming left V 6 bases short and J 3 bases short, with 18 bases between. This CDR3 comprises 15 residues. CDR3 in DNA: TGTGCCAGCAGGGCCAGTGGGGGAGCTCTCTACGAGCAGTACTTC. Translated: CASRASGGALYEQYF.

This chain connects TRBV9 to TRBJ2-4; TRBD2 aligns across 7 bases. Germline CDR1 is SGDLS and CDR2 is YYNGEE. This CDR3 has 15 residues. V dropped 3 bases and J dropped 8; count of bases not matched to a gene: 11. The CDR3 region has the DNA TGTGCCAGCAGCGCAAGAGGGGCGGGGGTGGACATTCAGTACTTC. This translates into CASSARGAGVDIQYF.

The chain recombines TRBV5-1 with TRBJ2-3; TRBD2 matches 7 bases. Germline CDR1 is SGHRS and CDR2 is YFSETQ. J lost 1 base, V lost 3 bases, and 2 bases had no gene match. This CDR3 comprises 14 residues. CDR3 in DNA: TGCGCCAGCAGCTGGCTAGCGGGCACAGATACGCAGTATTTT. Residues: CASSWLAGTDTQYF.

A few counts support this clonotype. V usage is TRBV6-2 or TRBV6-3 and J usage is TRBJ2-7, with TRBD1 identical over 9 bases. Losses at the gene ends were 7 bases for V and 5 bases for J; bases not matched to a gene: 15. CDR3 length: 16 amino acids. From germline, CDR1 is MNHEY and CDR2 SVGEGT. This CDR3 reads CASTLMGTGGWNEQYF. CDR3 bases: TGTGCCAGCACCCTCATGGGTACAGGGGGCTGGAACGAGCAGTACTTC.

CDR3 sequence: CAWSVPGRTYEQYF. CDR3 in DNA: TGTGCCTGGAGTGTACCGGGCAGAACCTACGAGCAGTACTTC. The gene calls are TRBV30 and TRBJ2-7; D unclear. V lost 0 bases and J lost 2, with 11 bases in between. Germline V lookup: CDR1 GTSNPN, CDR2 SVGIG (reference sequence). The CDR3 length is 14 residues.

This chain joins TRBV11-3 and TRBJ2-5; TRBD1 aligns across 8 bases. V lost 5 bases and J lost 5; bases outside the gene matches: 13. This CDR3 has 16 amino acids. Germline V gene lookup returns CDR1 SGHNT and CDR2 YENEEA. The CDR3 DNA sequence: TGTGCCAGCAGCCCCGGACAGGGTTTTGGTTGGGAGACCCAGTACTTC. Its protein is CASSPGQGFGWETQYF.

The chain carries TRBV12-3 or TRBV12-4 and TRBJ2-2; no firm D call. V gave up 2 bases and J gave up 0 bases, with 7 bases separating them. CDR3 length: 15 residues. The CDR3 region has the DNA TGTGCCAGCAGTTTATCAGTGTCGAACACCGGGGAGCTGTTTTTT. Translation: CASSLSVSNTGELFF.

This clonotype turned up a few times. The V and J genes are TRBV5-6 and TRBJ2-7, with a possible D match to TRBD2 (5 bases). V was shortened by 4 bases and J by 3 bases, with 14 bases between the two germline ends. The CDR3 totals 14 residues. CDR1 and CDR2 (germline): SGHDT, YYEEEE. CDR3 sequence reads: CASSPGILLYEQYF. Written as DNA, the CDR3 is TGTGCCAGCAGCCCCGGGATCTTACTCTACGAGCAGTACTTC.